The rows below give T cell receptor beta chains drawn from one sample of a study of cytomegalovirus exposure and HLA in healthy donors. Sequencing was performed with immunoSEQ multiplex PCR; in TCRdb, only in-frame clones are kept and a portion is missing. The table has around 140,000 clones, around 82% seen once. The sequenced material came from PBMCs. The origin of the receptors is a woman aged 35 to 49 in good health and CMV-seropositive. Both conserved end residues are part of each CDR3. Fields, in order: clone size, J gene, V gene, D gene, CDR3 DNA, CDR3 protein. A D gene is named only where the DNA matches it firmly. Clone sizes are given selectively: once, few, many, or a class where the clone is expanded.

clone size: .
J gene: TRBJ2-3
V gene: TRBV15
D gene: .
CDR3 DNA: TGTGCCACCAGCGCAGCCCTACAGGGACCAGATACGCAGTATTTT
CDR3 protein: CATSAALQGPDTQYF

clone size: .
J gene: TRBJ1-1
V gene: TRBV10-3
D gene: .
CDR3 DNA: TGTGCCACCAGCCCCAAAGGGGGAAGGGGGAACACTGAAGCTTTCTTT
CDR3 protein: CATSPKGGRGNTEAFF

clone size: .
J gene: TRBJ1-2
V gene: TRBV6-1
D gene: .
CDR3 DNA: TGTGCCAGCAGTCTGTCAGTGGACTATGGCTACACCTTC
CDR3 protein: CASSLSVDYGYTF

clone size: .
J gene: TRBJ2-1
V gene: TRBV5-1
D gene: .
CDR3 DNA: TGCGCCAGCAGCTTGGCTGGGAGACCCATGGATGAGCAGTTCTTC
CDR3 protein: CASSLAGRPMDEQFF

clone size: .
J gene: TRBJ2-4
V gene: TRBV19
D gene: .
CDR3 DNA: TGTGCCAGTAGTAGGACACTCCTAGCCAAAAACATTCAGTACTTC
CDR3 protein: CASSRTLLAKNIQYF

clone size: .
J gene: TRBJ2-2
V gene: TRBV14
D gene: .
CDR3 DNA: TGTGCCAGCAGCCAATCTCTTCGCGGGGAGCTGTTTTTT
CDR3 protein: CASSQSLRGELFF

clone size: .
J gene: TRBJ2-1
V gene: TRBV7-2
D gene: TRBD2
CDR3 DNA: TGTGCCAGCAGTTTAAGCGGGAGCAGGTACAATGAGCAGTTCTTC
CDR3 protein: CASSLSGSRYNEQFF

clone size: .
J gene: TRBJ1-2
V gene: TRBV19
D gene: .
CDR3 DNA: TGTGCCAGTAGTATAGACAGGAACTATGGCTACACCTTC
CDR3 protein: CASSIDRNYGYTF

clone size: few
J gene: TRBJ1-2
V gene: TRBV15
D gene: TRBD1
CDR3 DNA: TGTGCCACCAGCACAGACAGGGCCTATGGCTACACCTTC
CDR3 protein: CATSTDRAYGYTF

clone size: .
J gene: TRBJ2-1
V gene: TRBV7-9
D gene: TRBD2
CDR3 DNA: TGTTCCAGCCGAGGTACGGGAGGCTACAATGAGCAGTTCTTC
CDR3 protein: CSSRGTGGYNEQFF

clone size: .
J gene: TRBJ2-1
V gene: TRBV15
D gene: .
CDR3 DNA: TGTGCCACCAGCAGAGGGGGGGCGGGAGATCTTGATGAGCAGTTCTTC
CDR3 protein: CATSRGGAGDLDEQFF

clone size: .
J gene: TRBJ2-7
V gene: TRBV5-1
D gene: TRBD2
CDR3 DNA: TGCGCCAGCTCTGGAACGCGGGCCGGGACTAGCGGGAGGTGGTACGAGCAGTACTTC
CDR3 protein: CASSGTRAGTSGRWYEQYF

clone size: .
J gene: TRBJ1-4
V gene: TRBV15
D gene: .
CDR3 DNA: TGTGCCACCAGCAGACAGGGTGGTGAAAAACTGTTTTTT
CDR3 protein: CATSRQGGEKLFF

clone size: .
J gene: TRBJ2-5
V gene: TRBV7-8
D gene: .
CDR3 DNA: TGTGCCAGCAGCTTCGGCAGGGAAGAGACCCAGTACTTC
CDR3 protein: CASSFGREETQYF

clone size: .
J gene: TRBJ1-5
V gene: TRBV15
D gene: TRBD1
CDR3 DNA: TGTGCCACCAGCAGAGGAGGGACAGGCCAGGAGCCCCAGCATTTT
CDR3 protein: CATSRGGTGQEPQHF

clone size: few
J gene: TRBJ2-7
V gene: TRBV5-1
D gene: TRBD2
CDR3 DNA: TGCGCCAGCAGCTTAGGGACTAGCGGGTTCTACGAGCAGTACTTC
CDR3 protein: CASSLGTSGFYEQYF

clone size: .
J gene: TRBJ2-3
V gene: TRBV30
D gene: .
CDR3 DNA: TGTGCCTGTACGACTAGAGGGGATACGCAGTATTTT
CDR3 protein: CACTTRGDTQYF

clone size: .
J gene: TRBJ1-1
V gene: TRBV7-8
D gene: .
CDR3 DNA: TGTGCCAGCAGCCAGACAGCAAAGAACACTGAAGCTTTCTTT
CDR3 protein: CASSQTAKNTEAFF

clone size: .
J gene: TRBJ1-5
V gene: TRBV19
D gene: TRBD1
CDR3 DNA: TGTGCCAGTAGTACTCGGACAGGGGTGAGCAATCAGCCCCAGCATTTT
CDR3 protein: CASSTRTGVSNQPQHF

clone size: .
J gene: TRBJ2-3
V gene: TRBV7-9
D gene: .
CDR3 DNA: TGTGCCAGCAGCTTGGACTATACCACAGATACGCAGTATTTT
CDR3 protein: CASSLDYTTDTQYF

clone size: .
J gene: TRBJ2-7
V gene: TRBV6-5
D gene: .
CDR3 DNA: TGTGCCAGCAGTTATTCTCAGGCAGACTACGAGCAGTACTTC
CDR3 protein: CASSYSQADYEQYF

clone size: .
J gene: TRBJ2-1
V gene: TRBV19
D gene: .
CDR3 DNA: TGTGCCAGTAGCATGGGACACCTTTACAATGAGCAGTTCTTC
CDR3 protein: CASSMGHLYNEQFF

clone size: .
J gene: TRBJ2-1
V gene: TRBV19
D gene: TRBD2
CDR3 DNA: TGTGCCAGTAGTATTAAGGGAGGGCCTTTGTACAATGAGCAGTTCTTC
CDR3 protein: CASSIKGGPLYNEQFF

clone size: once
J gene: TRBJ2-1
V gene: TRBV6-1
D gene: .
CDR3 DNA: TGTGCCAGCAGCGGTTCTCTGACCGGGAGCAATGAGCAGTTCTTC
CDR3 protein: CASSGSLTGSNEQFF

clone size: .
J gene: TRBJ2-1
V gene: TRBV28
D gene: .
CDR3 DNA: TGTGCCAGCAGCTTGAGTGGAGCTAGTTGGCATGAGCAGTTCTTC
CDR3 protein: CASSLSGASWHEQFF

clone size: .
J gene: TRBJ2-7
V gene: TRBV5-1
D gene: .
CDR3 DNA: TGCGCCAGCAGCGCTCGGGGCTCCTACGAGCAGTACTTC
CDR3 protein: CASSARGSYEQYF

clone size: few
J gene: TRBJ2-5
V gene: TRBV13
D gene: .
CDR3 DNA: TGTGCCAGCAGCTTAGGGGGCCCAAAGACCCAGTACTTC
CDR3 protein: CASSLGGPKTQYF

clone size: .
J gene: TRBJ2-2
V gene: TRBV5-4
D gene: TRBD1
CDR3 DNA: TGTGCCAGCAGCTCGGGACAGGGGGCCTCCGGGGAGCTGTTTTTT
CDR3 protein: CASSSGQGASGELFF

clone size: .
J gene: TRBJ2-2
V gene: TRBV18
D gene: .
CDR3 DNA: TGTGCCAGCTCACCACGGGCGCGGGCGAACACCGGGGAGCTGTTTTTT
CDR3 protein: CASSPRARANTGELFF

clone size: once
J gene: TRBJ1-5
V gene: TRBV6-1
D gene: TRBD1
CDR3 DNA: TGTGCCAGCAGTGCCGGGACAGCCCCTCAGCCCCAGCATTTT
CDR3 protein: CASSAGTAPQPQHF

clone size: .
J gene: TRBJ1-5
V gene: TRBV2
D gene: TRBD1
CDR3 DNA: TGTGCCAGCAGTGTCTTCAGGGGGCAGCCCCAGCATTTT
CDR3 protein: CASSVFRGQPQHF

clone size: .
J gene: TRBJ1-2
V gene: TRBV19
D gene: .
CDR3 DNA: TGTGCCAGTAGTCAGGCAGGGAGGGATTATGGCTACACCTTC
CDR3 protein: CASSQAGRDYGYTF

clone size: .
J gene: TRBJ2-3
V gene: TRBV2
D gene: .
CDR3 DNA: TGTGCCAGCAGAATCACGGGAATGGGAGATACGCAGTATTTT
CDR3 protein: CASRITGMGDTQYF

clone size: .
J gene: TRBJ2-2
V gene: TRBV27
D gene: TRBD1
CDR3 DNA: TGTGCCAGCAACCCACAGGGGGCTCGGACCGGGGAGCTGTTTTTT
CDR3 protein: CASNPQGARTGELFF

clone size: .
J gene: TRBJ1-5
V gene: TRBV2
D gene: TRBD1
CDR3 DNA: TGTGCCAGCAGTCCACAGGGGGTCCATCAGCCCCAGCATTTT
CDR3 protein: CASSPQGVHQPQHF

clone size: .
J gene: TRBJ2-1
V gene: TRBV5-1
D gene: .
CDR3 DNA: TGCGCCAGCAGCTTGGCTAGCGCGTACTACAATGAGCAGTTCTTC
CDR3 protein: CASSLASAYYNEQFF

clone size: .
J gene: TRBJ2-7
V gene: TRBV10-3
D gene: .
CDR3 DNA: TGTGCCATCAGTGGGAGCCGCTCCTACGAGCAGTACTTC
CDR3 protein: CAISGSRSYEQYF

clone size: few
J gene: TRBJ2-1
V gene: TRBV27
D gene: TRBD2
CDR3 DNA: TGTGCCAGCAGTTCCGGGACTAGCGGGACGACCCCCTACAATGAGCAGTTCTTC
CDR3 protein: CASSSGTSGTTPYNEQFF

clone size: few
J gene: TRBJ1-1
V gene: TRBV6-6
D gene: .
CDR3 DNA: TGTGCCAGCAGTTATACTGAGGGCACTGAAGCTTTCTTT
CDR3 protein: CASSYTEGTEAFF

clone size: .
J gene: TRBJ2-5
V gene: TRBV19
D gene: .
CDR3 DNA: TGTGCCAGTAGTTCGCGTGGGACCCAGTACTTC
CDR3 protein: CASSSRGTQYF

clone size: .
J gene: TRBJ2-1
V gene: TRBV9
D gene: .
CDR3 DNA: TGTGCCAGCAGCCCCCGCAGGGTGGCAGACAATGAGCAGTTCTTC
CDR3 protein: CASSPRRVADNEQFF

clone size: .
J gene: TRBJ1-4
V gene: TRBV28
D gene: .
CDR3 DNA: TGTGCCAGCAGTATACAGGGTCGAAGTGAAAAACTGTTTTTT
CDR3 protein: CASSIQGRSEKLFF

clone size: .
J gene: TRBJ2-1
V gene: TRBV18
D gene: TRBD2
CDR3 DNA: TGTGCCAGCTCACGGACTAGCGGGAGCGGTGAGCAGTTCTTC
CDR3 protein: CASSRTSGSGEQFF

clone size: .
J gene: TRBJ1-6
V gene: TRBV29-1
D gene: TRBD1
CDR3 DNA: TGCAGCGCCAGTGAGGGACAGGGGCACTCACCCCTCCACTTT
CDR3 protein: CSASEGQGHSPLHF

clone size: .
J gene: TRBJ2-3
V gene: TRBV5-1
D gene: TRBD1
CDR3 DNA: TGCGCCAGCAGCTTGCCCCAGGGGGCGGCAGATACGCAGTATTTT
CDR3 protein: CASSLPQGAADTQYF

clone size: .
J gene: TRBJ2-5
V gene: TRBV5-4
D gene: TRBD2
CDR3 DNA: TGTGCCAGCAGCCTGGGTAGCGGGAGTATTAAGACCCAGTACTTC
CDR3 protein: CASSLGSGSIKTQYF

clone size: few
J gene: TRBJ2-2
V gene: TRBV7-9
D gene: TRBD2
CDR3 DNA: TGTTCCAGCAGCTTAGGCCGACTAGCGGCCACCGGGGAGCTGTTTTTT
CDR3 protein: CSSSLGRLAATGELFF

clone size: .
J gene: TRBJ2-7
V gene: TRBV7-9
D gene: .
CDR3 DNA: TGTGCCGGAAGCAGGGATTACGAGCAGTACTTC
CDR3 protein: CAGSRDYEQYF

clone size: .
J gene: TRBJ2-2
V gene: TRBV7-6
D gene: .
CDR3 DNA: TGTGCCAGCAGCTCCCGGGTAGCGCCAAAAGAAGGGGAGCTGTTTTTT
CDR3 protein: CASSSRVAPKEGELFF

clone size: .
J gene: TRBJ1-4
V gene: TRBV9
D gene: TRBD1
CDR3 DNA: TGTGCCAGCAGCGAGACAGGGTCGAGGGAAAAACTGTTTTTT
CDR3 protein: CASSETGSREKLFF

clone size: .
J gene: TRBJ2-5
V gene: TRBV7-3
D gene: TRBD1
CDR3 DNA: TGTGCCAGCAGCCCGAGGACAGGGGGCCAAGAGACCCAGTACTTC
CDR3 protein: CASSPRTGGQETQYF

clone size: .
J gene: TRBJ2-2
V gene: TRBV5-4
D gene: TRBD2
CDR3 DNA: TGTGCCAGCAGCTTGGTATATCGACTAGCTGATAACACCGGGGAGCTGTTTTTT
CDR3 protein: CASSLVYRLADNTGELFF

clone size: .
J gene: TRBJ2-2
V gene: TRBV7-9
D gene: .
CDR3 DNA: TGTGCCAGCAGCTACAGGGCGGACACCGGGGAGCTGTTTTTT
CDR3 protein: CASSYRADTGELFF